A single sample is the source of the 31 T cell receptor beta chains below, sequenced in a study of blood T cells in healthy people across ages. Using a J-beta primer mix together with a sample-barcoded 5' primer, a second PCR was run for about 7 to 12 cycles. Each CDR3 protein gets one entry after TCRdb re-called the 5' RACE reads with MiXCR. The sample records 1.5 million to 1.8 million distinct CDR3 sequences, approximately 39% being singletons. Sample: blood. The receptor source for this set is a woman between 18 and 30 years old in good health.

CDR3 region: CASGGLSYNEQYF. In DNA form, the CDR3 reads TGTGCCAGCGGGGGCCTCTCCTACAATGAGCAGTACTTC. The genes are TRBV12-3 or TRBV12-4 and TRBJ2-1, with TRBD1 as a possible D gene (6 bases). The J call may be wrong; the DNA end is better matched by TRBJ2-7. CDR3 size: 13 residues.

This clonotype was seen only once. The chain carries TRBV6-6 and TRBJ2-1; 9 nucleotides align to TRBD2. Per the germline V gene, CDR1 is MNHNY and CDR2 is SVGAGI (reference sequence). CDR3 size: 14 residues. The V segment lost 4 bases and the J segment 5 bases; nucleotides outside the gene matches: 3. CDR3 loop: CASSSSGINNEQFF. For the CDR3, the DNA is TGTGCCAGCAGTTCTAGCGGGATTAACAATGAGCAGTTCTTC.

This clonotype was observed at least ten times. The chain recombines TRBV20-1 with TRBJ2-1; 8 nucleotides agree with TRBD2. This CDR3 spans 15 amino acids. Germline CDR1 is DFQATT and CDR2 is SNEGSKA (reference sequence). V was pared by 1 base and J by 4 bases, with 6 bases of the junction left unmatched. In DNA, the CDR3 is TGCAGTGCTAGAGGGCCCACTAGCGGATACAATGAGCAGTTCTTC. Protein sequence: CSARGPTSGYNEQFF.

Only a few counts were recorded for this clonotype. The chain has TRBV7-2 and TRBJ2-1; the D gene is possibly TRBD1 (5 bases). The CDR3 consists of 14 residues. CDR1 and CDR2 from the germline V gene are SGHTA and FQGNSA. Trimming left V 3 bases short and J 5 bases short, with 11 bases between. The CDR3 sequence is CASSLWGANNEQFF. CDR3 bases: TGTGCCAGCAGCTTGTGGGGCGCAAACAATGAGCAGTTCTTC. Variable domain in full (rest from reference TRBV7-2 and TRBJ2-1): GAGVSQSPSNKVTEKGKDVELRCDPISGHTALYWYRQSLGQGLEFLIYFQGNSAPDKSGLPSDRFSAERTGGSVSTLTIQRTQQEDSAVYLCASSLWGANNEQFFGPGTRLTVL.

V is TRBV15 and J is TRBJ2-3; 7 bases are a match to TRBD2. The ends lost 5 bases at V and 4 bases at J; junction bases unmatched: 9. The V gene's germline CDR1 is LNHNV and CDR2 YYDKDF (reference sequence). This CDR3 has 15 residues. In DNA form, the CDR3 reads TGTGCCACCAGCGCAAAGACTAGCTTGGCAGATACGCAGTATTTT. Protein: CATSAKTSLADTQYF.

V usage is TRBV5-1 and J usage is TRBJ2-1; 7 positions match TRBD2. The CDR3 totals 13 residues. J lost 8 bases, V lost 1 base, and 3 bases had no gene match. CDR1 is SGHRS and CDR2 is YFSETQ in the germline V gene. CDR3 sequence (DNA): TGCGCCAGCAGCTTGACTAGCGTGGATGAGCAGTTCTTC. Protein sequence: CASSLTSVDEQFF.

This clonotype was observed a handful of times. This sequence joins TRBV6-5 and TRBJ2-7; 7 nucleotides agree with TRBD2. CDR1 and CDR2 from the germline V gene are MNHEY and SVGAGI. The CDR3 covers 14 residues. With 1 base clipped from V and 3 bases from J, the junction kept 3 bases outside the gene matches. The CDR3: CASSYLTSSYEQYF. CDR3 nucleotide sequence: TGTGCCAGCAGTTACTTGACTAGCAGCTACGAGCAGTACTTC.

V gene TRBV7-2 combines with J gene TRBJ1-3, with 7 nucleotides matching TRBD1. The CDR3 extends over 15 amino acids. The germline V gene encodes CDR1 SGHTA and CDR2 FQGNSA. J gave up 0 bases and V 5 bases, and 4 bases lay outside the gene matches. CDR3: CASSGQVPSGNTIYF. Here the CDR3 DNA reads TGTGCCAGCAGCGGACAGGTCCCCTCTGGAAACACCATATATTTT.

This clonotype was observed at least ten times. V is TRBV4-3 and J is TRBJ2-3, with D possibly matching TRBD1 (5 bases). This CDR3 contains 13 residues. Germline lookup yields CDR1 LGHNA and CDR2 YSLEER. Trimming cost V 0 bases and J 10 bases, with 11 bases left between them. The CDR3 region is CASSQDRKQAQYF. CDR3 in DNA: TGCGCCAGCAGCCAAGATCGGAAACAGGCGCAGTATTTT.

This chain uses TRBV25-1 with TRBJ1-1; no firm D call. With 1 base removed from V and 0 bases from J, the gap between germline ends came to 12 bases. Per the germline V gene, CDR1 is MGHDK and CDR2 is SYGVNS. This CDR3 spans 16 amino acids. The CDR3 loop is CASSESPDLMNTEAFF. CDR3 coding DNA: TGTGCCAGCAGTGAATCCCCAGATTTAATGAACACTGAAGCTTTCTTT.

The chain is built from TRBV6-5 and TRBJ2-7; 9 bases match TRBD2. J lost 2 bases, V lost 5 bases, and 7 bases had no gene match. Germline V lookup: CDR1 MNHEY, CDR2 SVGAGI. The CDR3 sequence is 15 residues long. In nucleotides, the CDR3 is TGTGCCAGCAGTCCCCCCAGACTAGCGGCCTACGAGCAGTACTTC. This encodes CASSPPRLAAYEQYF.

The chain has TRBV5-1 and TRBJ1-1; D possibly corresponds to TRBD1 (5 bases). V lost 0 bases and J lost 3, with 12 bases in between. The CDR3 loop spans 15 amino acids. The germline V gene encodes CDR1 SGHRS and CDR2 YFSETQ. Written as DNA, the CDR3 is TGCGCCAGCAGCTTGGAACCGGGGCCCTACACTGAAGCTTTCTTT. Residues: CASSLEPGPYTEAFF.

Only a few counts were recorded for this clonotype. J is TRBJ1-4 and V is TRBV20-1, with no clear D. Trimming pared 6 bases from V and 3 bases from J, leaving 11 bases between. Germline V lookup: CDR1 DFQATT, CDR2 SNEGSKA (reference sequence). CDR3 length: 13 residues. The DNA for the CDR3 is TGCAGTGCATCCAGGAACCCTAATGAAAAACTGTTTTTT. It encodes CSASRNPNEKLFF.

V gene TRBV25-1 combines with J gene TRBJ2-1; D gene uncertain. V was pared by 4 bases and J by 6 bases, with 19 bases between. The V gene's germline CDR1 is MGHDK and CDR2 SYGVNS. The CDR3 extends over 16 amino acids. CDR3 nucleotide sequence: TGTGCCAGCAGTGTAACAGAGAAAGCAGACTCCAATGAGCAGTTCTTC. Translated: CASSVTEKADSNEQFF.

This clonotype was seen just once. Germline is not matched at one junction end, which may reflect a read error. The chain recombines TRBV7-9 with TRBJ2-1; D gene ambiguous. Germline lookup yields CDR1 SEHNR and CDR2 FQNEAQ (reference sequence). This CDR3 spans 17 amino acids. The CDR3: CASSQTGAVSSYNERFF. CDR3 bases: TGTGCCAGCAGCCAGACGGGTGCGGTGAGCTCCTACAATGAGCGGTTCTTC. The entire variable domain, with the rest obtained from reference TRBV7-9 and TRBJ2-1, is as follows: DTGVSQNPRHKITKRGQNVTFRCDPISEHNRLYWYRQTLGQGPEFLTYFQNEAQLEKSRLLSDRFSAERPKGSFSTLEIQRTEQGDSAMYLCASSQTGAVSSYNERFFGPGTRLTVL.

This clonotype was seen more than once but under ten times. The chain carries TRBV6-2 or TRBV6-3 and TRBJ2-3; D uncertain. CDR1 is MNHEY and CDR2 is SVGEGT in the germline V gene. Trimming cost V 5 bases and J 3 bases, with 9 bases left between them. The CDR3 is made up of 13 amino acids. CDR3 loop: CASSRRETDTQYF. The CDR3 DNA sequence: TGTGCCAGCAGTAGACGAGAAACAGATACGCAGTATTTT.

This clonotype was found a few times. The V gene is TRBV7-9, the J gene TRBJ2-1; 7 positions agree with TRBD2. The V segment lost 2 bases and the J segment 13 bases; nucleotides outside the gene matches: 5. The CDR3 length is 12 residues. CDR1 and CDR2 from the germline V gene are SEHNR and FQNEAQ (reference sequence). CDR3 sequence: CASSLPAGVQFF. CDR3 DNA sequence: TGTGCCAGCAGCTTACCGGCGGGAGTACAGTTCTTC.

The rearrangement joins TRBV6-1 to TRBJ1-2, with 10 bases identical to TRBD1. V dropped 8 bases and J dropped 8; count of bases not matched to a gene: 11. From germline, CDR1 is MNHNS and CDR2 SASEGT. CDR3 length: 14 residues. This chain's CDR3 is CASSTGTGDRGYTF. CDR3 sequence (DNA): TGTGCCAGCTCAACCGGGACAGGGGACCGGGGCTACACCTTC.

The chain couples TRBV7-2 to TRBJ2-4; TRBD2 aligns across 9 bases. Germline trimming cut 1 base from V and 5 bases from J; bases unmatched to any gene: 6. This CDR3 is built from 16 residues. Germline values: CDR1 SGHTA, CDR2 FQGNSA. The CDR3 nucleotides are TGTGCCAGCAGCTTAGTTGTTAGCGGGGGAGAAAACATTCAGTACTTC. Protein product: CASSLVVSGGENIQYF.

This rearrangement joins TRBV2 to TRBJ1-2; no clear D gene. Germline V lookup: CDR1 SNHLY, CDR2 FYNNEI. Trimming shortened V by 7 bases and J by 3 bases, and 15 bases separated the two germline ends. The CDR3 covers 14 residues. This CDR3 reads CASKITEAHYGYTF. The CDR3 nucleotides are TGTGCCAGCAAAATCACGGAGGCACACTATGGCTACACCTTC.

This clonotype has a handful of counts. The chain has TRBV30 and TRBJ2-1; D may match TRBD1 or TRBD2 (5 bases each). This CDR3 has 11 residues. The V gene lost 7 bases and the J gene lost 6 bases, with 10 bases spanning the gap. In germline, CDR1 is GTSNPN, CDR2 SVGIG (reference sequence). This CDR3 reads CALGPVNEQFF. The DNA of the CDR3 is TGTGCCTTGGGACCCGTCAATGAGCAGTTCTTC.

This clonotype has just one count. V gene TRBV12-3 or TRBV12-4 combines with J gene TRBJ2-3; D possibly corresponds to TRBD1 (8 bases). The V end lost 6 bases, the J end lost 6 bases, and 28 bases lay between the germline ends. The CDR3 runs 18 residues. CDR3 region: CASSSHTGGRAGEDTQYF. The CDR3 nucleotides are TGTGCCAGCAGCTCCCACACAGGGGGAAGGGCGGGAGAGGATACGCAGTATTTT.

As to this clonotype: Since a much larger clone is just one base distant, this may be a read error. This chain connects TRBV7-2 to TRBJ2-3; TRBD2 aligns across 11 bases. Germline CDR1 SGHTA, CDR2 FQGNSA. The CDR3 loop spans 17 amino acids. The CDR3 loop is CAGSFLAGGGRADTQYF. In DNA, the CDR3 is TGTGCCGGCAGCTTCCTAGCGGGAGGAGGAAGGGCAGATACGCAGTATTTT.

There are a few counts of this clonotype. V usage is TRBV10-3 and J usage is TRBJ2-1, with D maybe TRBD2 (6 bases). The V end was cut by 8 bases, the J end by 4 bases, with 15 bases between. CDR3 length: 14 residues. From germline, CDR1 is ENHRY and CDR2 SYGVKD. Here the CDR3 reads CAIAQDGGYNEQFF. The DNA for the CDR3 is TGTGCCATCGCTCAAGACGGGGGTTACAATGAGCAGTTCTTC.

The V call is TRBV11-2, the J call TRBJ1-2; D is unclear. V was shortened by 5 bases and J by 7 bases, with 11 bases between the two germline ends. This CDR3 region has 12 residues. CDR1 and CDR2 (germline): SGHAT, FQNNGV. CDR3 sequence (DNA): TGTGCCAGCAGCCAGATAACAGCTGGCTACACCTTC. Its translation is CASSQITAGYTF.

Comment on this clonotype: The junction differs from germline at one of its ends, possibly a read error. The chain couples TRBV29-1 to TRBJ2-7; D is possibly TRBD2 (5 bases). The CDR3 extends over 15 amino acids. Germline V gene lookup returns CDR1 SQVTM and CDR2 ANQGSEA. CDR3 protein: CNVEEAGTDSYEQYF. CDR3 DNA: TGCAACGTTGAAGAGGCGGGCACCGACTCCTACGAGCAGTACTTC.

This clonotype has only a few counts. The chain joins TRBV15 to TRBJ2-7; D not resolved. The CDR3 sequence is 13 residues long. Trimming took off 8 bases at V and 0 bases at J, with 11 bases between the two ends. Germline lookup yields CDR1 LNHNV and CDR2 YYDKDF (reference sequence). The CDR3: CATRDSSSYEQYF. The DNA for the CDR3 is TGTGCCACCCGAGACTCATCCTCCTACGAGCAGTACTTC.

This chain joins TRBV10-3 and TRBJ2-3; the D gene could be TRBD1 or TRBD2 (6 bases each). The germline V gene has CDR1 ENHRY and CDR2 SYGVKD. The CDR3 contains 13 residues. V was shortened by 5 bases and J by 4 bases, with 10 bases between the two germline ends. CDR3 bases: TGTGCCATCAGTAAGGGGGGCGCAGATACGCAGTATTTT. Amino acid sequence: CAISKGGADTQYF.

The chain is built from TRBV10-3 and TRBJ2-7; perhaps TRBD1 as D (5 bases). V was shortened by 2 bases and J by 7 bases, with 15 bases between the two germline ends. CDR1 is ENHRY, CDR2 SYGVKD, per germline. CDR3 length equals 14 residues. The CDR3 loop is CAISEQSRVWEQYF. CDR3 DNA sequence: TGTGCCATCAGTGAGCAGTCCAGGGTGTGGGAGCAGTACTTC.

This clonotype was seen a handful of times. The chain links TRBV10-3 to TRBJ1-2, with TRBD1 matching over 11 bases. This CDR3 is 16 amino acids long. The J segment lost 6 bases and the V segment lost 2 bases, leaving 8 bases of the junction unmatched. Germline CDR1 ENHRY, CDR2 SYGVKD. DNA of the CDR3: TGTGCCATCAGTGAGCCAGGACAGGGGGCGCCTCATGGCTACACCTTC. Translated, it gives CAISEPGQGAPHGYTF.

This clonotype was picked up one time. The chain combines TRBV20-1 with TRBJ2-5; 12 nucleotides agree with TRBD1. Looked up from germline, CDR1 is DFQATT and CDR2 is SNEGSKA (reference sequence). Germline trimming cut 6 bases from V and 4 bases from J; bases unmatched to any gene: 9. The CDR3 has 15 amino acids. CDR3 DNA: TGCAGTGCCCAGGGGGGACAGGGGGCTGGAGAGACCCAGTACTTC. This translates into CSAQGGQGAGETQYF.